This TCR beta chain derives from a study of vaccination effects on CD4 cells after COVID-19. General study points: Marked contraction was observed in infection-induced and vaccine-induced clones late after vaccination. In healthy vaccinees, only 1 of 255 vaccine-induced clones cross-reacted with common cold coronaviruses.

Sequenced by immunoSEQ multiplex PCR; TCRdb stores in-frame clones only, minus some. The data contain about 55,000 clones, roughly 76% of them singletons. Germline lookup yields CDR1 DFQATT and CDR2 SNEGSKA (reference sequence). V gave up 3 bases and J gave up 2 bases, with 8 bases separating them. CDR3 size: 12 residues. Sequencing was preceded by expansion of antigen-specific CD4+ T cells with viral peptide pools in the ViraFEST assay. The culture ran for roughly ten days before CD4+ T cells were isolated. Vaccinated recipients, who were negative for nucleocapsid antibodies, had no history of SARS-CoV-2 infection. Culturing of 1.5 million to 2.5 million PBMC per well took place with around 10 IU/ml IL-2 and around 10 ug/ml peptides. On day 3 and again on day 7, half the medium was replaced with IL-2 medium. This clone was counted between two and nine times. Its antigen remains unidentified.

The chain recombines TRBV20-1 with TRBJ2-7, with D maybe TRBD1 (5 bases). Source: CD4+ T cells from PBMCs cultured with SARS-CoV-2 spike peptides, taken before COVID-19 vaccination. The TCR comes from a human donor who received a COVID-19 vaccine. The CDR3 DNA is TGCAGTGCTAGTAGGGGAACCTACGAGCAGTACTTC. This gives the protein CSASRGTYEQYF.